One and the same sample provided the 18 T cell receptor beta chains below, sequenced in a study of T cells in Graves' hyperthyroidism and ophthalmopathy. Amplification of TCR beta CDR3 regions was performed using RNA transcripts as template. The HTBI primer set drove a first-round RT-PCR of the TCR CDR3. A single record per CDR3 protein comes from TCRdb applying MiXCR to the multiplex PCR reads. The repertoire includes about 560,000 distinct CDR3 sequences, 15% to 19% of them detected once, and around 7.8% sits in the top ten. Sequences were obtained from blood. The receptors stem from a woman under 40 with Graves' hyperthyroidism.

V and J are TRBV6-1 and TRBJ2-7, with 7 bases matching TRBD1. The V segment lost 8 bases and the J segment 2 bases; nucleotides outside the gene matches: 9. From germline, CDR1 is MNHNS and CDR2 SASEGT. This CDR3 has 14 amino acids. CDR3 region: CASDVVDRTYEQYF. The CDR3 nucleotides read TGTGCCAGCGACGTAGTGGACAGGACCTACGAGCAGTACTTC.

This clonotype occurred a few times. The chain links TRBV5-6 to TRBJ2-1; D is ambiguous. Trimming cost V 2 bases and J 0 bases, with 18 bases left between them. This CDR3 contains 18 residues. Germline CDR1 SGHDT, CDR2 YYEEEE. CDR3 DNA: TGTGCCAGCAGCTTCCGCCGGACCGGCAGGAGCTCCTACAATGAGCAGTTCTTC. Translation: CASSFRRTGRSSYNEQFF.

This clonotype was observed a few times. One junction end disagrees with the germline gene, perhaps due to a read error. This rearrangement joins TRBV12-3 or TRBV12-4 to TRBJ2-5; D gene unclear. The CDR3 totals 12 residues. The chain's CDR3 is CASSFGQEAQYF. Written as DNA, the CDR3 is TGTGCCAGCAGTTTTGGCCAAGAGGCCCAGTACTTC.

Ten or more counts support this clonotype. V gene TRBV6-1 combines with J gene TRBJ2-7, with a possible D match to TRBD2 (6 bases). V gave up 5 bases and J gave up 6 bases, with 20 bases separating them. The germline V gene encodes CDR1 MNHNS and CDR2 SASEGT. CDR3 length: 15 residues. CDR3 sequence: CASSRGQKGGSEQYF. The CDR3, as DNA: TGTGCCAGCAGTCGCGGACAAAAGGGAGGCTCCGAGCAGTACTTC.

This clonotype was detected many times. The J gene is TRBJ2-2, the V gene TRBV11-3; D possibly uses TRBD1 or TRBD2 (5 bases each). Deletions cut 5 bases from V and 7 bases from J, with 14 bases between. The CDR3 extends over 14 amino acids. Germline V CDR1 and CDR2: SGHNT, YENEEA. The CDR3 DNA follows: TGTGCCAGCAGCCCCGGGACCGCGATCGGGGAGCTGTTTTTT. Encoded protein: CASSPGTAIGELFF.

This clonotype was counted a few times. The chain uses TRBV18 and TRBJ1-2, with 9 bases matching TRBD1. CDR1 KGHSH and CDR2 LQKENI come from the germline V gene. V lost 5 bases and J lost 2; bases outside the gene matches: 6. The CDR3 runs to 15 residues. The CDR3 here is CASSAGQGINYGYTF. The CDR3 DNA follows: TGTGCCAGCTCAGCGGGACAGGGAATCAACTATGGCTACACCTTC.

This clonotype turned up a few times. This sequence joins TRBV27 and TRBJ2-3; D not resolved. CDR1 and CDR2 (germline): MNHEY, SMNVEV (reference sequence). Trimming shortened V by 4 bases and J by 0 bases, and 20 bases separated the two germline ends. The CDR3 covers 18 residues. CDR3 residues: CASSSPPDGYSSTDTQYF. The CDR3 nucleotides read TGTGCCAGCAGTTCCCCCCCCGACGGATACTCTAGCACAGATACGCAGTATTTT.

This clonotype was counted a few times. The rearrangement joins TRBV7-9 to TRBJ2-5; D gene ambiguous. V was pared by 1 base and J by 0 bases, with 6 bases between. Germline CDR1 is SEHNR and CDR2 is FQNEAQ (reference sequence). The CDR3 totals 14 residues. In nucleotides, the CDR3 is TGTGCCAGCAGCTTAGATGCCTACCAAGAGACCCAGTACTTC. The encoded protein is CASSLDAYQETQYF.

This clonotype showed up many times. CDR3 region: CASSMQVSGNTEAFF. The CDR3 DNA reads as TGCGCCAGCAGCATGCAGGTTTCCGGGAACACTGAAGCTTTCTTT. J is TRBJ1-1 and V is TRBV5-1; D unresolved. The CDR3 length is 15 residues. With 4 bases removed from V and 1 base from J, the gap between germline ends came to 14 bases. From germline, CDR1 is SGHRS and CDR2 YFSETQ.

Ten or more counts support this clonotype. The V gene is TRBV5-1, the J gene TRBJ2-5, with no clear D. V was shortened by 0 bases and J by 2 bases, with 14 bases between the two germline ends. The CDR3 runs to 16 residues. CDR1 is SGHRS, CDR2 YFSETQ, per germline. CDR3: CASSLGWIDRQETQYF. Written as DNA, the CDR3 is TGCGCCAGCAGCTTGGGCTGGATCGACCGTCAAGAGACCCAGTACTTC.

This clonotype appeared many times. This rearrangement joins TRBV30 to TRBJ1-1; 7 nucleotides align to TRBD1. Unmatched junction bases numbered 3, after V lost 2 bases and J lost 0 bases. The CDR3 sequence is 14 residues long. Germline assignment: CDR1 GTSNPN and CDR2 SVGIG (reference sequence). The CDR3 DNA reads TGTGCCTGGAGTACCGGGACAGTGAACACTGAAGCTTTCTTT. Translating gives CAWSTGTVNTEAFF.

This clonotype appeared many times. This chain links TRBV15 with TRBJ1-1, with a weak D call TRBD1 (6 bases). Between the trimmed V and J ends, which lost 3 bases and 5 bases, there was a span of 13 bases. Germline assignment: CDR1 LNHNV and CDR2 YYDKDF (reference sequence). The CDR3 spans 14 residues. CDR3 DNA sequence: TGTGCCACCAGCAGCGAACAGGGAGGGACTGAAGCTTTCTTT. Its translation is CATSSEQGGTEAFF.

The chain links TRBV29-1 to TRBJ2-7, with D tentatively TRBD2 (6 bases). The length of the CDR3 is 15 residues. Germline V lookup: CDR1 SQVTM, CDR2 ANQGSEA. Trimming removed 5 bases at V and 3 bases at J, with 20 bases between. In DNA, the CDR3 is TGCAGCGTTCGGTCTAGGGGAGGCCCAGTCTACGAGCAGTACTTC. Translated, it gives CSVRSRGGPVYEQYF.

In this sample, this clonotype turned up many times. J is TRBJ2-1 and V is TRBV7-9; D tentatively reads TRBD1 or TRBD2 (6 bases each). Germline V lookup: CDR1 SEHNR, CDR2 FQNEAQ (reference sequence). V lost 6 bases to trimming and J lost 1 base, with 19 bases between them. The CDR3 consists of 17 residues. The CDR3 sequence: CASSFWGLGGSYNEQFF. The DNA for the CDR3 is TGTGCCAGCAGTTTCTGGGGGCTCGGGGGTTCCTACAATGAGCAGTTCTTC. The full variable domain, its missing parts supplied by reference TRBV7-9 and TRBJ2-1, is DTGVSQNPRHKITKRGQNVTFRCDPISEHNRLYWYRQTLGQGPEFLTYFQNEAQLEKSRLLSDRFSAERPKGSFSTLEIQRTEQGDSAMYLCASSFWGLGGSYNEQFFGPGTRLTVL.

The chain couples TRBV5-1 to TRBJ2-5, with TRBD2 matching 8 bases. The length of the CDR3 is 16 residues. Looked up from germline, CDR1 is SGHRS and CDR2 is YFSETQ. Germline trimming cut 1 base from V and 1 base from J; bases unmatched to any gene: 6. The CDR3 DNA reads TGCGCCAGCAGCTTGAGGGTAGCGGGATCCCAAGAGACCCAGTACTTC. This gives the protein CASSLRVAGSQETQYF.

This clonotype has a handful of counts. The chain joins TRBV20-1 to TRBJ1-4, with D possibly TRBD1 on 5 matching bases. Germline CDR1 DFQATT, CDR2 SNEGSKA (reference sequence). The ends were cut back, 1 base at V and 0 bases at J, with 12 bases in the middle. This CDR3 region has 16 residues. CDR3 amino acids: CSARGIPTATNEKLFF. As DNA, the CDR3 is TGCAGTGCTAGAGGAATTCCGACAGCAACTAATGAAAAACTGTTTTTT.

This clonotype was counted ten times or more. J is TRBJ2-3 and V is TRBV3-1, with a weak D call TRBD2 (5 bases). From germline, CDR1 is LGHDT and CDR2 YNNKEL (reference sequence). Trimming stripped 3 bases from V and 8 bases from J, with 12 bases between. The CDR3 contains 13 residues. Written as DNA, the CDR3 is TGTGCCAGCAGCCACGCGTCTAGCCGTACGCAGTATTTT. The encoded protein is CASSHASSRTQYF.

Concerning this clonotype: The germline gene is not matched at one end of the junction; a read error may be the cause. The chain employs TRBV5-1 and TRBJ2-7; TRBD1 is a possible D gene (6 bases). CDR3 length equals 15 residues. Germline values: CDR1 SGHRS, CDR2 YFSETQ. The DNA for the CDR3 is TGCACCAGCAGCACCCCCACGACAGGTTCGGCCGAGCAGTACTTC. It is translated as CTSSTPTTGSAEQYF.